This T cell receptor (beta chain) was captured in a study of cytomegalovirus exposure and HLA in healthy donors. The CDR3 runs to 21 residues. The germline gives CDR1 MNHEY, CDR2 SMNVEV (reference sequence). V lost 5 bases and J lost 8; bases outside the gene matches: 28. Study-wide findings and caveats: Earlier analysis looked at TCR beta V segments, and most were productive about 87% or about 30% of the time.

Turning to this clone: As yet, its antigen is unknown.

PCR amplification relied on 60 Vbeta primers (plus 13 Jbeta primers). Data came from immunoSEQ multiplex PCR; TCRdb stores just in-frame clones and leaves some out. The data show 150,000 to 160,000 clones, 80% seen once. The genes are TRBV27 and TRBJ2-1; 9 positions agree with TRBD1. This receptor was obtained from a woman in her thirties or forties in good health and CMV-seropositive. The specimen sequenced was PBMCs. The chain's CDR3 is CASSPPPDRGETKGQRDEQFF. The CDR3, as DNA: TGTGCCAGCAGTCCTCCACCTGACAGGGGGGAAACAAAGGGGCAGAGGGATGAGCAGTTCTTC.